This T cell receptor (beta chain) comes out of a study of shared clonotypes between healthy human individuals. The V end lost 0 bases, the J end lost 2 bases, and 20 bases lay between the germline ends. This CDR3 contains 18 residues. Germline V gives CDR1 GTSNPN, CDR2 SVGIG (reference sequence). Study-wide findings and caveats: Having only a few donors restricted how much genetic and exposure-history diversity was captured.

This table comes from immunoSEQ multiplex PCR, and its TCRdb copy is limited to in-frame clones, with some not included. The sample lists some 490,000 clones; roughly 80% were seen once. Points on this clone: The antigen is not known.

This clonotype was obtained from a middle-aged woman in good health. Some clones in this sample may be carry-over from other donors' samples. The chain couples TRBV30 to TRBJ2-1; possibly TRBD2 for D (5 bases). The sample was PBMCs. In nucleotides, the CDR3 is TGTGCCTGGAGTGTATGGCCTAGAGATGCGGGTACCTACAATGAGCAGTTCTTC. It is translated as CAWSVWPRDAGTYNEQFF.